This T cell receptor (beta chain) is drawn from a study of blood T cell repertoires in COVID-19. Overall study context: The United States, Italy and Spain provided the acute and convalescent COVID-19 samples. Sample material is recorded as cDNA or gDNA derived from T cells, B-cell-depleted T cells, or PBMCs.

V was pared by 6 bases and J by 5 bases, with 12 bases between. Per germline, CDR1 KGHSH and CDR2 LQKENI. The CDR3 loop spans 13 amino acids. Produced via immunoSEQ multiplex PCR; TCRdb's table is partial and in-frame only. Of about 310,000 clones in the sample, around nine tenths are singletons; the top ten hold 1%. The source material was peripheral blood. The rearrangement uses TRBV18 and TRBJ2-3; D is perhaps TRBD2 (7 bases). This clonotype was obtained from a man over 45 with active or convalescent COVID-19. This CDR3 is CASSRGHGDTQYF. The CDR3 nucleotides read TGTGCCAGCTCGCGGGGGCATGGAGATACGCAGTATTTT.